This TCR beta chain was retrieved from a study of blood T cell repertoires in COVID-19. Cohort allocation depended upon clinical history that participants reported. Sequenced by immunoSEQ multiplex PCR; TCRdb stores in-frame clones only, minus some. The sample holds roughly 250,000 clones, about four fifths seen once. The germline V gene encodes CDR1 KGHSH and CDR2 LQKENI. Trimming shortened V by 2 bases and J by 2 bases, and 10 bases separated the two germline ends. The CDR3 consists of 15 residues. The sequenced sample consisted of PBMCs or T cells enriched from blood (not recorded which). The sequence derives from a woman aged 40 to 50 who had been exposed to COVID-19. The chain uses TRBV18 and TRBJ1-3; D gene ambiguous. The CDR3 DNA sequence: TGTGCCAGCTCACCAGGTCTCGCGACTGGAAACACCATATATTTT. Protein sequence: CASSPGLATGNTIYF.